A selection of T cell receptor beta chains follows, all from one sample in a study of response to subunit inactivated influenza vaccine. From the RT-PCR reads, TCRdb called clonotypes with MiXCR, one entry per CDR3 protein. The sample includes under 750,000 distinct CDR3 sequences, approximately 10% of them seen just once. The sample here was PBMCs from blood, taken on the day of vaccination. These receptors came from a man in his fifties or sixties who received an inactivated influenza vaccine. CDR3s include the opening cysteine and the closing phenylalanine or tryptophan. The D gene is left open where the match is weak. Size is omitted from some rows. Given values are once, few, many or a class for expanded clones.

V	D	J	size	DNA	CDR3
TRBV4-2	.	TRBJ2-2	.	TGTGCCAGCAGCCAAATGCATGGTGGCGGGGAGCTGTTTTTT	CASSQMHGGGELFF
TRBV27	.	TRBJ2-7	.	TGTGCCAGCAGCCTTGGGCAGCCGAGCTCCTACGAGCAGTACTTC	CASSLGQPSSYEQYF
TRBV18	TRBD1	TRBJ2-1	.	TGTGCCAGCTCACCACCGCAGGGGGCGCGAAATGAGCAGTTCTTC	CASSPPQGARNEQFF
TRBV9	TRBD2	TRBJ2-1	few	TGTGCCAGCAGCGGAGGACTAGCGGGGGGGAGGTATGAGCAGTTCTTC	CASSGGLAGGRYEQFF
TRBV29-1	.	TRBJ2-4	few	TGCAGCGTTCTGCGGCCCTGGACAGCCCTTCAGTACTTC	CSVLRPWTALQYF
TRBV9	TRBD2	TRBJ2-5	.	TGTGCCAGCAGCGTAGCGAGCGGGAGCCGGGAGACCCAGTACTTC	CASSVASGSRETQYF
TRBV12-3/TRBV12-4	.	TRBJ2-2	few	TGTGCCAGCAGTTACGGGACTCTCACCGGGGAGCTGTTTTTT	CASSYGTLTGELFF
TRBV5-1	.	TRBJ2-7	many	TGCGCCAGCAGCTTGGTGGGGAACGAGCAGTACTTC	CASSLVGNEQYF
TRBV29-1	TRBD2	TRBJ2-5	few	TGCAGCGTTCTGGTACTAGCGGGAGGGGAGACCCAGTACTTC	CSVLVLAGGETQYF
TRBV6-2/TRBV6-3	TRBD1	TRBJ2-3	few	TGTGCCAGCAGTGCAACAGGGGGCGTTCTAGATACGCAGTATTTT	CASSATGGVLDTQYF
TRBV4-2	.	TRBJ1-3	few	TGTGCCAGCAGCCAAGACAGACACTCTGGAAACACCATATATTTT	CASSQDRHSGNTIYF
TRBV5-5	TRBD1	TRBJ1-2	.	TGTGCCAGCAGTCGGGACAGGGGGCTTACTGGCTACACCTTC	CASSRDRGLTGYTF
TRBV4-3	TRBD1	TRBJ1-2	few	TGCGCCAGCAGCCAGGGACAGAACAACTATGGCTACACCTTC	CASSQGQNNYGYTF
TRBV5-1	.	TRBJ2-7	few	TGCGCCAGCAGCCCCCCTACAAACTCCTACGAGCAGTACTTC	CASSPPTNSYEQYF
TRBV5-5	TRBD2	TRBJ2-3	.	TGTGCCAGCAGCTGGGGACTAGCGGGAGCTAATACGCAGTATTTT	CASSWGLAGANTQYF
TRBV5-1	.	TRBJ1-1	.	TGCGCCAGCAGCTTCACGGATACGAACACTGAAGCTTTCTTT	CASSFTDTNTEAFF
TRBV11-3	TRBD2	TRBJ2-4	few	TGTGCCAGCAGCTTAGTAGTGGGAGGGTGGGGCATACGGAACATTCAGTACTTC	CASSLVVGGWGIRNIQYF
TRBV4-3	.	TRBJ2-5	many	TGCGCCAGCAGCCAAGAGTACAGGGGAGGAGGCGAGACCCAGTACTTC	CASSQEYRGGGETQYF
TRBV4-1	TRBD2	TRBJ2-1	.	TGCGCCAGCGCATCACGTACTAGCGGGGGGAACAATGAGCAGTTCTTC	CASASRTSGGNNEQFF
TRBV9	TRBD2	TRBJ2-3	.	TGTGCCAGCAGCACCCTCGGGGGACTAACCACAGATACGCAGTATTTT	CASSTLGGLTTDTQYF
TRBV29-1	TRBD2	TRBJ2-3	once	TGCAGCGTTAGTCCGGGGGGTACGCACTATTTT	CSVSPGGTHYF
TRBV7-8	TRBD1	TRBJ2-1	many	TGTGCCAGCAGCTTACGGACAGGTTACAATGAGCAGTTCTTC	CASSLRTGYNEQFF
TRBV20-1	TRBD2	TRBJ2-3	many	TGCAGTGCTAGAAGTAGCGGGGGGGCGACAGATACGCAGTATTTT	CSARSSGGATDTQYF
TRBV20-1	.	TRBJ1-5	few	TGCAGTGCTAGGGAGACGGGCAATCAGCCCCAGCATTTT	CSARETGNQPQHF
TRBV20-1	.	TRBJ2-4	few	TGCAGTGCTAGAGAGCGGGCGGGCTTAGCCAAAAACATTCAGTACTTC	CSARERAGLAKNIQYF
TRBV5-1	.	TRBJ2-3	few	TGCGCCAGCAGCTTGGCCTGGGCGGACGCTAGCACAGATACGCAGTATTTT	CASSLAWADASTDTQYF
TRBV5-1	.	TRBJ2-1	few	TGCGCCAGCAGCTTGGAGGGTACCGGGACCATCTCCTACAATGAGCAGTTCTTC	CASSLEGTGTISYNEQFF
TRBV4-1	.	TRBJ1-1	.	TGCGCCAGCAGCCAACTACCGGAGGGCACTGAAGCTTTCTTT	CASSQLPEGTEAFF
TRBV9	.	TRBJ2-2	.	TGTGCCAGCAGCGTAGTCGATTTTTCCCGGGACTCCATAATGGGAAACACCGGGGAGCTGTTTTTT	CASSVVDFSRDSIMGNTGELFF
TRBV7-3	.	TRBJ2-1	.	TGTGCCAGCAGTTTAAGCGTGGAACGCTACAATGAGCAGTTCTTC	CASSLSVERYNEQFF
TRBV9	.	TRBJ1-1	few	TGTGCCAGCAGCGTTGAGGGGGGGGGTAACACTGAAGCTTTCTTT	CASSVEGGGNTEAFF
TRBV6-1	.	TRBJ2-4	few	TGTGCCAGCAGTGAAGTCCTCAAAGTAAATGCAGCCAAAAACATTCAGTACTTC	CASSEVLKVNAAKNIQYF
TRBV11-2	.	TRBJ1-3	.	TGTGCCAGCAGCCCCGGAGGGGGAATATCTGGAAACACCATATATTTT	CASSPGGGISGNTIYF
TRBV5-1	TRBD2	TRBJ2-7	few	TGCGCCAGCAGCATGGGGACTAGCGTCTCCTACGAGCAGTACTTC	CASSMGTSVSYEQYF
TRBV3-1	.	TRBJ1-4	.	.	CASSSGDKNCFF
TRBV20-1	.	TRBJ2-2	few	TGCAGTGCTAGAGGAGGTACAGGGAGAGGGACCGGGGAGCTGTTTTTT	CSARGGTGRGTGELFF
TRBV12-3/TRBV12-4	TRBD1	TRBJ2-2	.	TGTGCCAGCAGTGACAGGGGGACCGGCGGGGAGCTGTTTTTT	CASSDRGTGGELFF
TRBV5-1	TRBD1	TRBJ2-7	few	TGCGCCAGCAGCTCAGGACAGGATGCTCGCGAGCAGTACTTC	CASSSGQDAREQYF
TRBV6-1	TRBD2	TRBJ2-2	many	TGTGCCAGCAGTATCCAGGGAGGGTCCGGGGAGCTGTTTTTT	CASSIQGGSGELFF
TRBV6-2/TRBV6-3	.	TRBJ2-2	few	TGTGCCAGCAGTTATGGGCTCACCGGGGAGCTGTTTTTT	CASSYGLTGELFF
TRBV11-2	.	TRBJ1-3	.	TGTGCCAGCAGCCCGGTCCAGGGGTGGCGGACGGTCGGAAACACCATATATTTT	CASSPVQGWRTVGNTIYF
TRBV5-1	.	TRBJ2-7	many	TGCGCCAGCAGCCAGGGACTGACTACCTACGAGCAGTACTTC	CASSQGLTTYEQYF
TRBV14	TRBD2	TRBJ2-3	.	TGTGCCAGCAGCCCTGGGCCGGGAGGTGCAGATACGCAGTATTTT	CASSPGPGGADTQYF
TRBV18	.	TRBJ2-5	many	TGTGCCAGCTCACCATGGGCCCCCGCGGCAGAGACCCAGTACTTC	CASSPWAPAAETQYF
TRBV6-5	.	TRBJ2-1	.	TGTGCCAGCAGTTACTCCCGGACAACCAATGAGCAGTTCTTC	CASSYSRTTNEQFF
TRBV6-2/TRBV6-3	.	TRBJ2-1	.	TGTGCCAGCAGTTACTATGGGGATAGCTCCTACAATGAGCAGTTCTTC	CASSYYGDSSYNEQFF
TRBV6-5	.	TRBJ2-7	.	TGTGCCAGCAGTTACGGGATTGACGAGCAGTACTTC	CASSYGIDEQYF